This T cell receptor beta chain was sequenced in a study of blood T cells in healthy people across ages. A second PCR, run for about 7 to 11 cycles, used a sample-barcoded 5' primer plus a J-beta primer mix. MiXCR, applied by TCRdb to the 5' RACE reads, yields one record per CDR3 protein. The repertoire holds approximately 490,000 distinct CDR3 sequences, with 24% as singletons. J lost 7 bases, V lost 0 bases, and 12 bases had no gene match. CDR1 and CDR2 (germline): LGHNA, YSLEER. This CDR3 region has 17 residues. The same sample was also used in a study of T cells of mothers and their children. That study adds: The sample comes from 8 or 9 healthy Caucasian donors: mothers and children. cDNA was made from all extracted RNA, roughly 1.4 ug per 15 ul. Thymic selection, a shaping force on TCR recombination output, acts similarly in related and unrelated pairs.

The chain employs TRBV4-3 and TRBJ2-5; TRBD2 agrees at 9 bases. Sequencing used blood. This clonotype was sampled from a boy younger than 18 in good health. CDR3 protein: CASSQDLGLAFMGTQYF. The CDR3 DNA is TGCGCCAGCAGCCAAGATCTGGGACTAGCCTTTATGGGGACCCAGTACTTC.